The rows below give T cell receptor beta chains drawn from one sample of a study of T cells in tumors after PD-1 blockade. This table comes from immunoSEQ multiplex PCR, and its TCRdb copy is limited to in-frame clones, with some not included. Among thousands of clones listed, around 69% were seen once. This material consisted of tumor tissue, taken after anti-PD-1 treatment. The receptors here all came from a human donor with basal cell carcinoma. Both conserved end residues are part of each CDR3. The order of the fields is J gene, V gene, clone size, D gene, CDR3 DNA, CDR3 protein. A D gene is named only where the DNA matches it firmly. Size is stated for part of the rows, as once, few or many counts, or as a class when the clone is expanded.

>TRBJ1-2|TRBV10-2|-|TRBD1
TGCGCCAGCAGTGATTCTACCGGGACAGGTAGCTATGGCTACACCTTC
CASSDSTGTGSYGYTF
>TRBJ1-2|TRBV5-1|once|TRBD1
TGCGCCAGCAGCCTAAGACAGGGGTTGGGGTATGGCTACACCTTC
CASSLRQGLGYGYTF
>TRBJ1-1|TRBV20-1|-|-
TGCAGTGCTAGTAGCCACGAAGCTTTCTTT
CSASSHEAFF
>TRBJ2-5|TRBV19|few|TRBD1
TGTGCCAGTAGTATAGGGACAGGGGGCAAAGGAAGAGAGACCCAGTACTTC
CASSIGTGGKGRETQYF
>TRBJ2-3|TRBV6-5|-|-
TGTGCCAGCAGAGCAGGGGGGGGCGCAGATACGCAGTATTTT
CASRAGGGADTQYF
>TRBJ1-6|TRBV7-2|-|-
TGTGCCAGCAGCCCGCTCGGGACCCAAAATTCACCCCTCCACTTT
CASSPLGTQNSPLHF
>TRBJ2-2|TRBV30|-|-
TGTGCCTGGAGTGCCCGGGGAGCGGCCCACACCGGGGAGCTGTTTTTT
CAWSARGAAHTGELFF
>TRBJ2-1|TRBV27|-|-
TGTGCCAGCAGTTTCCTCGGTCGGCACAGGGTCAATGAGCAGTTCTTC
CASSFLGRHRVNEQFF
>TRBJ2-7|TRBV13|few|TRBD2
TGTGCCAGCAGCCCTGGACTAGCCCCCGAGCAGTACTTC
CASSPGLAPEQYF
>TRBJ2-3|TRBV10-3|medium-sized|-
TGTGCCATCAGTGTTGTATCCGCGGATACGCAGTATTTT
CAISVVSADTQYF
>TRBJ2-2|TRBV7-9|-|TRBD1
TGTGCCAGCAGCCATGGCGGGACAGGGCCGAACACCGGGGAGCTGTTTTTT
CASSHGGTGPNTGELFF
>TRBJ2-7|TRBV28|-|TRBD2
TGTGCCAGCAGTTCGGTTTCTAGCGGGAACTACGAGCAGTACTTC
CASSSVSSGNYEQYF
>TRBJ1-4|TRBV19|-|-
TGTGCCAGTAGTGAGTCGGGGGACGAAAAACTGTTTTTT
CASSESGDEKLFF
>TRBJ1-3|TRBV7-2|-|-
TGTGCCAGCAACCCTACAGGGAAGCCTGGAAACACCATATATTTT
CASNPTGKPGNTIYF
>TRBJ2-2|TRBV25-1|few|-
TGTGCCAGCAGTGGGTGGCCCAAACCCGGGGAGCTGTTTTTT
CASSGWPKPGELFF
>TRBJ2-1|TRBV29-1|-|-
TGCAGCGTTGAGGCGCGAACATCCTACAATGAGCAGTTCTTC
CSVEARTSYNEQFF
>TRBJ2-3|TRBV3-1/TRBV3-2|-|TRBD2
TGTGCCAGCAGCCAAGATAGGGCTAGCGGGGTCAGCACAGATACGCAGTATTTT
CASSQDRASGVSTDTQYF
>TRBJ2-1|TRBV5-4|large|-
TGTGCCAGCAGCTTGGGAGGGGTGGAGGTTTACAATGAGCAGTTCTTC
CASSLGGVEVYNEQFF
>TRBJ2-7|TRBV4-1|-|-
TGCGCCAGCAGCCAAGAGTATTCAGAGCAGTACTTC
CASSQEYSEQYF
>TRBJ2-3|TRBV6-5|-|TRBD2
TGTGCCACATCTCTAGCGGGGGGGAGCACAGATACGCAGTATTTT
CATSLAGGSTDTQYF
>TRBJ1-5|TRBV12-5|once|-
TGTGCTAGTGAGCGATCTGGGGGCAATCAGCCCCAGCATTTT
CASERSGGNQPQHF
>TRBJ2-7|TRBV29-1|once|TRBD2
TGCAGCGTTGCCCCCTGGGGCAGCGGGGTCAACGAGCAGTACTTC
CSVAPWGSGVNEQYF
>TRBJ2-1|TRBV29-1|-|TRBD1
TGCAGCGTTGAAGATCAGTACAGGGGGTGGCAGGGGGGTCAGTTCTTC
CSVEDQYRGWQGGQFF
>TRBJ2-7|TRBV2|-|-
TGTGCCAGCAGGAAGGGATCACGCTCCTACGAGCAGTACTTC
CASRKGSRSYEQYF
>TRBJ2-3|TRBV20-1|-|-
TGCAGTGCTAGTGGGGACGGCACAGATACGCAGTATTTT
CSASGDGTDTQYF
>TRBJ1-1|TRBV20-1|-|-
TGCAGTGCTAGTCGGTCCGAGAACACTGAAGCTTTCTTT
CSASRSENTEAFF
>TRBJ1-1|TRBV6-4|-|-
TGTGCCAGCAGTCTTGAGGTGAGGGGACACCATCTCTTCTTT
CASSLEVRGHHLFF
>TRBJ2-7|TRBV29-1|few|-
TGCAGCGTTGAGGTCTCCGCAGACAGGATTCGTTACGAGCAGTACTTC
CSVEVSADRIRYEQYF
>TRBJ1-1|TRBV3-1/TRBV3-2|-|-
TGTGCCAGCAGCCAAGAAGCCACCTCGAACACTGAAGCTTTCTTT
CASSQEATSNTEAFF
>TRBJ2-7|TRBV3-1/TRBV3-2|few|-
TGTGCCAGCAGCCGGAACAGCCCTCAGGAGCAGTACTTC
CASSRNSPQEQYF
>TRBJ1-1|TRBV10-3|-|TRBD1
TGTGCCGCCGGGACAGCTTTGAACACTGAAGCTTTCTTT
CAAGTALNTEAFF
>TRBJ1-3|TRBV5-1|-|-
TGCGCCAGCAGAGGGAGTGGAAACACCATATATTTT
CASRGSGNTIYF
>TRBJ1-1|TRBV3-1/TRBV3-2|once|-
TGTGCCAGCAGCCAAGATTTCGAGGGATATACTGAAGCTTTCTTT
CASSQDFEGYTEAFF
>TRBJ2-5|TRBV10-1|-|-
TGCGCCAGCAGTGAGTCGATCAGGGGCCAAGAGACCCAGTACTTC
CASSESIRGQETQYF
>TRBJ1-1|TRBV7-9|large|-
TGTGCCAGCAGCTTAGGGAGGGGGTCAGAAGCTTTCTTT
CASSLGRGSEAFF
>TRBJ1-2|TRBV6-5|-|-
TGTGCCAGCGGGCAGACAGACTCTAACTATGGCTACACCTTC
CASGQTDSNYGYTF
>TRBJ2-3|TRBV2|-|TRBD2
TGTGCCAGCATACGGACTAGCGGGGGCACAGATACGCAGTATTTT
CASIRTSGGTDTQYF
>TRBJ2-2|TRBV9|-|-
TGTGCCAGCAGCGTAGAGGGGGGCACCGGGGAGCTGTTTTTT
CASSVEGGTGELFF
>TRBJ2-2|TRBV25-1|-|TRBD1
TGTGCCAGCAGTGATCGGACAGGGGGCGCGGTCGGGGAGCTGTTTTTT
CASSDRTGGAVGELFF
>TRBJ2-3|TRBV9|-|TRBD2
TGTGCCAGCAGCGGAAATAAGCGGGAGGCCTCAGATACGCAGTATTTT
CASSGNKREASDTQYF
>TRBJ2-3|TRBV4-2|-|TRBD2
TGTGCCAGCAGCCAAGATAAGTCGGGGGGGCCAGATACGCAGTATTTT
CASSQDKSGGPDTQYF
>TRBJ1-5|TRBV6-5|-|-
TGTGCCAGCGTGGACAGCAGCAATCAGCCCCAGCATTTT
CASVDSSNQPQHF
>TRBJ2-3|TRBV2|few|-
TGTGCCAGCAGCGCCGGGGACGCGGACACAGATACGCAGTATTTT
CASSAGDADTDTQYF
>TRBJ2-5|TRBV7-2|few|-
TGTGCCAGCAGCTTAGGAGACGGGAGCGAGACCCAGTACTTC
CASSLGDGSETQYF
>TRBJ2-5|TRBV29-1|-|-
TGCAGCGTGCGAGAGAGTGGGGGTGGAGGGGAGACCCAGTACTTC
CSVRESGGGGETQYF
>TRBJ2-2|TRBV24-1|-|-
TGTGCCACCAGTGAGGGCGGGGAGCTGTTTTTT
CATSEGGELFF
>TRBJ2-1|TRBV28|-|-
TGTGCCAGCAGTGGGTTGGAGGGCAGCTCCTACAATGAGCAGTTCTTC
CASSGLEGSSYNEQFF
>TRBJ1-1|TRBV6-1|-|TRBD1
TGTGCCAGCAGTGAGGATGGACAGGGATTGAGGACTGAAGCTTTCTTT
CASSEDGQGLRTEAFF
>TRBJ2-1|TRBV21-1|-|-
TGTGCCAGCAGCAAAGGACCCGGGAATGAGCAGTTCTTC
CASSKGPGNEQFF
>TRBJ2-1|TRBV21-1|-|-
TGTGCCAGCAGCAAAGATGTAGAGCGACAGCCCCCCTACAATGAGCAGTTCTTC
CASSKDVERQPPYNEQFF
>TRBJ2-7|TRBV9|-|-
TGTGCCAGCAGCGTAGGACAGGAGACCTACGAGCAGTACTTC
CASSVGQETYEQYF